The 11 T cell receptor beta chains presented below share a single source sample, sequenced in a study of T cell changes during pregnancy in multiple sclerosis. TCRdb's table, derived via immunoSEQ multiplex PCR, lists solely in-frame clones and lacks some. The sample records tens of thousands of clones, under 95% being singletons. This specimen was peripheral blood, taken in the second trimester of pregnancy. Receptors were obtained from a female donor in good health, enrolled as a control in a pregnancy study.

The gene calls are TRBV28 and TRBJ2-5; 10 positions match TRBD1. Losses at the gene ends were 5 bases for V and 7 bases for J; bases not matched to a gene: 13. The CDR3 sequence is 16 residues long. Germline CDR1 and CDR2: MDHEN and SYDVKM. CDR3 in DNA: TGTGCCAGCAGTGCGTCCGCCGGGACAGGGGCCAGGACCCAGTACTTC. The encoded protein is CASSASAGTGARTQYF.

The chain carries TRBV11-2 and TRBJ2-1; D gene unclear. V shed 5 bases and J shed 5 bases, with 10 bases lying between them. Germline V lookup: CDR1 SGHAT, CDR2 FQNNGV. The CDR3 is 13 residues long. The CDR3 spells CASSASQNNEQFF. CDR3 DNA: TGTGCCAGCAGCGCCTCACAGAACAATGAGCAGTTCTTC.

The V and J genes are TRBV6-4 and TRBJ1-1; no definite D call. V lost 0 bases to trimming and J lost 1 base, with 18 bases between them. Germline V gene lookup returns CDR1 MRHNA and CDR2 SNTAGT. CDR3 length: 18 residues. CDR3 nucleotides: TGTGCCAGCAGTGACTCGTCTTTGGCAGAAAGTGCGAACACTGAAGCTTTCTTT. It specifies CASSDSSLAESANTEAFF.

The chain uses TRBV27 and TRBJ1-3; D possibly corresponds to TRBD1 (5 bases). The ends were cut back, 8 bases at V and 4 bases at J, with 27 bases in the middle. Germline values: CDR1 MNHEY, CDR2 SMNVEV (reference sequence). The CDR3 spans 18 residues. The CDR3 reads CASRRPRANLLRGNTIYF. As DNA, the CDR3 is TGTGCCAGCCGCAGACCCAGGGCGAATCTTCTGAGGGGAAACACCATATATTTT.

The J gene is TRBJ2-1, the V gene TRBV4-2, with 8 bases identical to TRBD1. This CDR3 contains 16 residues. V lost 4 bases and J lost 10; bases outside the gene matches: 15. CDR1 LGHNA and CDR2 YNFKEQ come from the germline V gene. CDR3 bases: TGTGCCAGCAGCCGAAGTAGGCAGGGGGCGTCCGGAGAGCAGTTCTTC. Its translation is CASSRSRQGASGEQFF.

V usage is TRBV5-4 and J usage is TRBJ1-2; D uncertain. The germline V and J ends were trimmed by 0 bases and 5 bases, with 5 bases remaining between them. The CDR3 contains 12 residues. The germline V gene has CDR1 SGHNT and CDR2 YYREEE (reference sequence). The DNA for the CDR3 is TGTGCCAGCAGCTTGGACGGGTATGGCTACACCTTC. This gives the protein CASSLDGYGYTF.

The genes are TRBV6-5 and TRBJ1-1; weak D call: TRBD1 (5 bases). Germline CDR1 reads MNHEY; CDR2 reads SVGAGI. CDR3 length equals 13 residues. V was clipped by 6 bases and J by 1 base, with 9 bases between them. The CDR3 nucleotides are TGTGCCAGCAGAAAAACAGGGAACACTGAAGCTTTCTTT. This codes for CASRKTGNTEAFF.

This clone came up once. The chain combines TRBV7-8 with TRBJ2-7; 11 bases match TRBD2. Germline V gene sequence: CDR1 SGHVS, CDR2 FQNEAQ. The CDR3 is 15 residues long. V dropped 10 bases and J dropped 4; count of bases not matched to a gene: 12. DNA for the CDR3: TGTGCCACCGGGACTAGCGGACCCTTACGTTACGAGCAGTACTTC. Translated, it gives CATGTSGPLRYEQYF.

The rearrangement uses TRBV4-1 and TRBJ2-2; D remains ambiguous. V was shortened by 7 bases and J by 6 bases, with 6 bases between the two germline ends. This CDR3 has 11 amino acids. Germline loops: CDR1 MGHRA, CDR2 YSYEKL. The CDR3 bases are TGCGCCAGCATGGGCTCCGGGGAGCTGTTTTTT. As protein: CASMGSGELFF.

As DNA, the CDR3 is TGTGCCAGCAGCCTACAGGGCGCAGATACGCAGTATTTT. Translating it yields CASSLQGADTQYF. The chain is built from TRBV5-4 and TRBJ2-3; tentative D call: TRBD1 (6 bases). Looked up from germline, CDR1 is SGHNT and CDR2 is YYREEE (reference sequence). V was trimmed by 4 bases and J by 4 bases, leaving 10 bases between them. CDR3 size: 13 residues.

This chain uses TRBV5-4 with TRBJ2-5, with TRBD2 identical over 10 bases. The CDR3 is made up of 15 amino acids. CDR1 and CDR2 from the germline V gene are SGHNT and YYREEE (reference sequence). The V and J ends lost 4 bases and 4 bases, in that order; junction bases with no gene match: 7. CDR3 sequence reads: CASSPRTSGLETQYF. The CDR3 DNA reads as TGTGCCAGCAGCCCTCGGACTAGCGGTCTAGAGACCCAGTACTTC.